Sequencing of this T cell receptor beta chain was carried out in a study of blood T cells in healthy people across ages. Study observations and caveats: Samples with more naive T cells showed higher observed beta diversity.

CDR1 MNHNS and CDR2 SASEGT come from the germline V gene. V was pared by 1 base and J by 0 bases, with 10 bases between. The length of the CDR3 is 16 residues. Primed by a sample-barcoded 5' primer and a J-beta primer mix, a second PCR proceeded for about 7 to 11 cycles. Every cDNA molecule carried a tag from a template-switch adaptor bearing 12 random nucleotides. TCRdb re-called the 5' RACE reads with MiXCR, one entry per CDR3 protein. The sample has under 2 million distinct CDR3 sequences, almost 35% seen once. A single count supports this clonotype. Its antigen remains unknown. At least 5 micrograms of total RNA were extracted per sample.

The source is a woman aged 30 to 39 in good health. J is TRBJ1-3 and V is TRBV6-1; D remains unclear. Sequencing was performed on blood. The CDR3 spells CASSEGSHISGNTIYF. The CDR3 DNA sequence: TGTGCCAGCAGTGAAGGTTCACACATCTCTGGAAACACCATATATTTT.